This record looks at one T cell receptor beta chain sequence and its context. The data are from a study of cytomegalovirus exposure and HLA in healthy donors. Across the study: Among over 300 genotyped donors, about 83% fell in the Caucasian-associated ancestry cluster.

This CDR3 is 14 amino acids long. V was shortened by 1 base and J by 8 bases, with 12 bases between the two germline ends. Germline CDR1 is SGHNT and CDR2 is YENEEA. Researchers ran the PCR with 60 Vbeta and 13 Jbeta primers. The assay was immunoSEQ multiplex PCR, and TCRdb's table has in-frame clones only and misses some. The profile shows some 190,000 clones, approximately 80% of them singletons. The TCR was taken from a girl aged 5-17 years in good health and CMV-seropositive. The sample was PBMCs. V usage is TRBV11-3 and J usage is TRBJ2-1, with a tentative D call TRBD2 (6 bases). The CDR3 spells CASSLGDLAHEQFF. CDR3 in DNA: TGTGCCAGCAGCTTAGGGGACTTGGCCCATGAGCAGTTCTTC. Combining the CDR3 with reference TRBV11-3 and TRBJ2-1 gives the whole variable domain EAGVVQSPRYKIIEKKQPVAFWCNPISGHNTLYWYLQNLGQGPELLIRYENEEAVDDSQLPKDRFSAERLKGVDSTLKIQPAELGDSAVYLCASSLGDLAHEQFFGPGTRLTVL.